This is a list of T cell receptor beta chains from one sample in a study of response to subunit inactivated influenza vaccine. TCRdb reprocessed the RT-PCR reads via MiXCR and lists one record per CDR3 protein. The sample has roughly 650,000 distinct CDR3 sequences; around 14% are singletons. Material: PBMCs from blood, obtained about 13 days after vaccination. These receptors originate from a middle-aged man who received an inactivated influenza vaccine. Each CDR3 is given with its conserved first and last residue. A D gene is named only where the DNA matches it firmly. The size entry is marked missing in some rows and otherwise reads once, few, many or a size class.

CDR3aa: CASSLIAGSYEQYF
CDR3nt: TGTGCCAGCAGCTTAATCGCAGGGTCTTACGAGCAGTACTTC
j_gene: TRBJ2-7
d_gene: .
v_gene: TRBV7-8
abundance: .

CDR3aa: CASSPGLAGVIYEQYF
CDR3nt: TGTGCCAGCTCACCAGGACTAGCGGGAGTCATTTACGAGCAGTACTTC
j_gene: TRBJ2-7
d_gene: TRBD2
v_gene: TRBV18
abundance: .

CDR3aa: CSARDSGEGSRETQYF
CDR3nt: TGCAGTGCTAGAGATAGCGGGGAGGGCAGCAGGGAGACCCAGTACTTC
j_gene: TRBJ2-5
d_gene: TRBD2
v_gene: TRBV20-1
abundance: .

CDR3aa: CASTRQTSTDTQYF
CDR3nt: TGTGCCAGCACTCGACAGACTAGCACAGATACGCAGTATTTT
j_gene: TRBJ2-3
d_gene: .
v_gene: TRBV2
abundance: .

CDR3aa: CASSSRDRGTEAFF
CDR3nt: TGTGCCAGCAGCTCCCGGGACAGGGGAACTGAAGCTTTCTTT
j_gene: TRBJ1-1
d_gene: TRBD1
v_gene: TRBV5-4
abundance: .

CDR3aa: CSVDTLAGGLREQYF
CDR3nt: TGCAGCGTTGACACACTAGCGGGGGGGCTCCGCGAGCAGTACTTC
j_gene: TRBJ2-7
d_gene: TRBD2
v_gene: TRBV29-1
abundance: few

CDR3aa: CASSGIGLGLYEQYF
CDR3nt: TGTGCCAGCAGTGGTATCGGACTAGGACTCTACGAGCAGTACTTC
j_gene: TRBJ2-7
d_gene: TRBD2
v_gene: TRBV2
abundance: few

CDR3aa: CASSLRTGGSGELFF
CDR3nt: TGTGCCAGCAGTTTAAGGACAGGGGGCTCCGGGGAGCTGTTTTTT
j_gene: TRBJ2-2
d_gene: TRBD1
v_gene: TRBV28
abundance: many

CDR3aa: CSAERESPSSYEQYF
CDR3nt: TGCAGTGCAGAGAGGGAATCTCCTTCTTCCTACGAGCAGTACTTC
j_gene: TRBJ2-7
d_gene: .
v_gene: TRBV20-1
abundance: few

CDR3aa: CASSLGAQRSHEQYF
CDR3nt: TGCGCCAGCAGCTTGGGGGCACAAAGGTCCCACGAGCAGTACTTC
j_gene: TRBJ2-7
d_gene: .
v_gene: TRBV5-1
abundance: few

CDR3aa: CSARDPGAAYNEQFF
CDR3nt: TGCAGTGCTAGAGACCCGGGGGCGGCTTACAATGAGCAGTTCTTC
j_gene: TRBJ2-1
d_gene: .
v_gene: TRBV20-1
abundance: .

CDR3aa: CSARDASGTNYGYTF
CDR3nt: TGCAGTGCTAGAGATGCTTCAGGGACCAACTATGGCTACACCTTC
j_gene: TRBJ1-2
d_gene: .
v_gene: TRBV20-1
abundance: .

CDR3aa: CASSYSKRDAGQRYEQYF
CDR3nt: TGTGCCAGCAGTTACTCGAAACGGGACGCTGGGCAGAGATACGAGCAGTACTTC
j_gene: TRBJ2-7
d_gene: .
v_gene: TRBV6-2/TRBV6-3
abundance: .

CDR3aa: CASSLVIYEQYF
CDR3nt: TGCGCCAGCAGCTTGGTCATCTACGAGCAGTACTTC
j_gene: TRBJ2-7
d_gene: .
v_gene: TRBV5-1
abundance: .

CDR3aa: CASSPVVYNEQFF
CDR3nt: TGTGCCAGCTCACCAGTTGTTTACAATGAGCAGTTCTTC
j_gene: TRBJ2-1
d_gene: .
v_gene: TRBV18
abundance: .

CDR3aa: CASTRPGQGAHEQYF
CDR3nt: TGTGCCAGCACCCGGCCGGGACAGGGGGCACACGAGCAGTACTTC
j_gene: TRBJ2-7
d_gene: TRBD1
v_gene: TRBV6-1
abundance: .

CDR3aa: CASSYGMISQPQHF
CDR3nt: TGTGCCAGCAGTTACGGAATGATTTCTCAGCCCCAGCATTTT
j_gene: TRBJ1-5
d_gene: .
v_gene: TRBV6-2/TRBV6-3
abundance: few

CDR3aa: CASSPPGLAGAPYEQYF
CDR3nt: TGTGCCAGCAGCCCCCCGGGACTAGCGGGAGCCCCCTACGAGCAGTACTTC
j_gene: TRBJ2-7
d_gene: TRBD2
v_gene: TRBV28
abundance: .

CDR3aa: CASSLDFGGGGQYEQYF
CDR3nt: TGTGCCAGCAGCTTAGATTTTGGAGGGGGTGGCCAGTACGAGCAGTACTTC
j_gene: TRBJ2-7
d_gene: .
v_gene: TRBV11-2
abundance: .

CDR3aa: CASSFNPGTGFSSNQPQHF
CDR3nt: TGTGCCAGCAGTTTTAACCCCGGGACAGGGTTTTCTAGCAATCAGCCCCAGCATTTT
j_gene: TRBJ1-5
d_gene: TRBD1
v_gene: TRBV6-2/TRBV6-3
abundance: .

CDR3aa: CSAAGLTKDTQYF
CDR3nt: TGCAGTGCTGCGGGACTAACTAAGGATACGCAGTATTTT
j_gene: TRBJ2-3
d_gene: TRBD2
v_gene: TRBV20-1
abundance: .

CDR3aa: CASSRDRFWNSPLHF
CDR3nt: TGTGCCAGCAGTAGAGACAGGTTTTGGAATTCACCCCTCCACTTT
j_gene: TRBJ1-6
d_gene: .
v_gene: TRBV27
abundance: .

CDR3aa: CASSRQSYTGELFF
CDR3nt: TGTGCCAGTTCGAGGCAGTCCTACACCGGGGAGCTGTTTTTT
j_gene: TRBJ2-2
d_gene: .
v_gene: TRBV12-3/TRBV12-4
abundance: few

CDR3aa: CASSESGTEAFF
CDR3nt: TGCGCCAGCAGTGAGTCGGGGACTGAAGCTTTCTTT
j_gene: TRBJ1-1
d_gene: .
v_gene: TRBV10-1
abundance: .

CDR3aa: CASREQGAGIQQFF
CDR3nt: TGTGCCAGCAGGGAACAGGGGGCCGGGATTCAGCAGTTCTTC
j_gene: TRBJ2-1
d_gene: TRBD1
v_gene: TRBV12-3/TRBV12-4
abundance: many

CDR3aa: CASSLYGGVGYGYTF
CDR3nt: TGTGCCAGCAGTCTCTACGGCGGGGTGGGCTATGGCTACACCTTC
j_gene: TRBJ1-2
d_gene: .
v_gene: TRBV12-3/TRBV12-4
abundance: .

CDR3aa: CATSRDWGTEAFF
CDR3nt: TGTGCCACCAGCAGAGATTGGGGCACTGAAGCTTTCTTT
j_gene: TRBJ1-1
d_gene: .
v_gene: TRBV15
abundance: few

CDR3aa: CSVALGTGPYEQYF
CDR3nt: TGCAGCGTTGCCTTAGGGACAGGGCCTTACGAGCAGTACTTC
j_gene: TRBJ2-7
d_gene: TRBD1
v_gene: TRBV29-1
abundance: .

CDR3aa: CASSLRIRRSTDTQYF
CDR3nt: TGTGCCAGCAGTTTAAGGATCAGGCGCTCCACAGATACGCAGTATTTT
j_gene: TRBJ2-3
d_gene: .
v_gene: TRBV12-3/TRBV12-4
abundance: few

CDR3aa: CAWSGTGYEQYF
CDR3nt: TGTGCCTGGTCCGGGACAGGGTACGAGCAGTACTTC
j_gene: TRBJ2-7
d_gene: TRBD1
v_gene: TRBV30
abundance: .

CDR3aa: CSAEGPEGTDTQYF
CDR3nt: TGCAGTGCCGAGGGGCCGGAGGGTACAGATACGCAGTATTTT
j_gene: TRBJ2-3
d_gene: .
v_gene: TRBV20-1
abundance: few

CDR3aa: CSALPLTSGNPGDTQYF
CDR3nt: TGCAGTGCTCTGCCTCTGACTAGCGGGAACCCGGGGGATACGCAGTATTTT
j_gene: TRBJ2-3
d_gene: TRBD2
v_gene: TRBV20-1
abundance: few

CDR3aa: CASSSGLAGGSYEQYF
CDR3nt: TGTGCCAGCAGTTCCGGACTAGCGGGAGGGTCCTACGAGCAGTACTTC
j_gene: TRBJ2-7
d_gene: TRBD2
v_gene: TRBV12-3/TRBV12-4
abundance: many

CDR3aa: CASSLKPDTQYF
CDR3nt: TGTGCCAGCAGCTTAAAGCCAGATACGCAGTATTTT
j_gene: TRBJ2-3
d_gene: .
v_gene: TRBV11-2
abundance: few

CDR3aa: CSAREMERNTEAFF
CDR3nt: TGCAGTGCCAGGGAGATGGAAAGGAACACTGAAGCTTTCTTT
j_gene: TRBJ1-1
d_gene: .
v_gene: TRBV20-1
abundance: few

CDR3aa: CSVADRGNQPQHF
CDR3nt: TGCAGCGTTGCCGACAGGGGCAATCAGCCCCAGCATTTT
j_gene: TRBJ1-5
d_gene: TRBD1
v_gene: TRBV29-1
abundance: many

CDR3aa: CASNEGSVADTQYF
CDR3nt: TGCGCCAGCAACGAAGGGAGTGTGGCAGATACGCAGTATTTT
j_gene: TRBJ2-3
d_gene: .
v_gene: TRBV5-1
abundance: many

CDR3aa: CASSYGGELFF
CDR3nt: TGTGCCAGCAGTTACGGGGGGGAGCTGTTTTTT
j_gene: TRBJ2-2
d_gene: .
v_gene: TRBV12-3/TRBV12-4
abundance: many

CDR3aa: CASRGQGLGEQYF
CDR3nt: TGTGCCAGCAGGGGACAGGGATTAGGCGAGCAGTACTTC
j_gene: TRBJ2-7
d_gene: TRBD1
v_gene: TRBV6-1
abundance: .

CDR3aa: CASSLVSDYEQFF
CDR3nt: TGCGCCAGCAGCTTGGTCTCCGACTATGAGCAGTTCTTC
j_gene: TRBJ2-1
d_gene: .
v_gene: TRBV5-1
abundance: .

CDR3aa: CASSHNRGRTSTDTQYF
CDR3nt: TGTGCCAGCAGCCACAACCGGGGACGAACTAGCACAGATACGCAGTATTTT
j_gene: TRBJ2-3
d_gene: .
v_gene: TRBV11-2
abundance: .

CDR3aa: CATSDSGRRGRNEQFF
CDR3nt: TGTGCCACCAGTGATTCAGGCCGTCGGGGGAGGAATGAGCAGTTCTTC
j_gene: TRBJ2-1
d_gene: .
v_gene: TRBV24-1
abundance: many

CDR3aa: CATNRQGRVNQPQHF
CDR3nt: TGTGCCACAAATCGACAGGGTAGGGTGAATCAGCCCCAGCATTTT
j_gene: TRBJ1-5
d_gene: TRBD1
v_gene: TRBV19
abundance: .

CDR3aa: CSARARQGRSETQYF
CDR3nt: TGCAGTGCTAGAGCCCGACAGGGGAGGTCTGAGACCCAGTACTTC
j_gene: TRBJ2-5
d_gene: TRBD1
v_gene: TRBV20-1
abundance: few

CDR3aa: CSASHINFGETQYF
CDR3nt: TGCAGTGCTAGCCATATCAACTTCGGGGAGACCCAGTACTTC
j_gene: TRBJ2-5
d_gene: .
v_gene: TRBV20-1
abundance: few

CDR3aa: CAAGAGANVLTF
CDR3nt: TGTGCCGCAGGGGCTGGGGCCAACGTCCTGACTTTC
j_gene: TRBJ2-6
d_gene: .
v_gene: TRBV25-1
abundance: many

CDR3aa: CSASGQGISYEQFF
CDR3nt: TGCAGTGCCAGCGGCCAGGGGATTAGCTATGAGCAGTTCTTC
j_gene: TRBJ2-1
d_gene: .
v_gene: TRBV20-1
abundance: .